A single sample is the source of the 21 T cell receptor beta chains below, sequenced in a study of blood T cells in healthy people across ages. Primers used in a second PCR of about 6 to 11 cycles were a sample-barcoded 5' primer and a J-beta primer mix. TCRdb re-analysed the 5' RACE reads in MiXCR, keeping a single row per CDR3 protein. The data hold some 710,000 distinct CDR3 sequences, with about a fifth observed a single time. Material for sequencing was blood. The receptors were gathered from a man aged 65 to 85 in good health.

V is TRBV7-9 and J is TRBJ1-2; TRBD1 aligns across 8 bases. This CDR3 has 13 residues. Germline V lookup: CDR1 SEHNR, CDR2 FQNEAQ (reference sequence). Written as DNA, the CDR3 is TGTGCGAGTTCGACAGGGGACGCCTATGGCTACACCTTC. Amino acids: CASSTGDAYGYTF. Full variable domain (rest looked up from reference TRBV7-9 and TRBJ1-2): DTGVSQNPRHKITKRGQNVTFRCDPISEHNRLYWYRQTLGQGPEFLTYFQNEAQLEKSRLLSDRFSAERPKGSFSTLEIQRTEQGDSAMYLCASSTGDAYGYTFGSGTRLTVV.

The chain has TRBV29-1 and TRBJ1-2, with a weak D call TRBD1 (5 bases). Germline V gene sequence: CDR1 SQVTM, CDR2 ANQGSEA. The CDR3 sequence is 15 residues long. V was clipped by 0 bases and J by 1 base, with 12 bases between them. CDR3 in amino acids: CSVEDNRIYNYGYTF. CDR3 in DNA: TGCAGCGTTGAAGATAACAGGATATATAACTATGGCTACACCTTC.

The chain joins TRBV29-1 to TRBJ2-5, with 8 bases matching TRBD2. The CDR3 sequence is 14 residues long. Per germline, CDR1 SQVTM and CDR2 ANQGSEA. Trimming cost V 3 bases and J 6 bases; bases outside gene matches: 9. The CDR3 loop is CSVDTTGGRQTQYF. The CDR3 DNA is TGCAGCGTTGACACGACGGGCGGGAGGCAGACCCAGTACTTC.

This sequence joins TRBV29-1 and TRBJ2-3; 9 nucleotides align to TRBD2. The CDR3 sequence is 14 residues long. J gave up 7 bases and V 4 bases, and 9 bases lay outside the gene matches. The germline V gene encodes CDR1 SQVTM and CDR2 ANQGSEA. CDR3 nucleotides: TGCAGCGTTGCCCCTAGCGGGGTCATGAATACGCAGTATTTT. As protein: CSVAPSGVMNTQYF.

This rearrangement joins TRBV12-3 or TRBV12-4 to TRBJ1-6; possible D gene TRBD1, 6 bases. V was clipped by 2 bases and J by 7 bases, with 15 bases between them. CDR3 length: 16 residues. CDR3 DNA: TGTGCCAGCAGTTTAAACCGACAGGTCTCGAATTCACCCCTCCACTTT. The encoded protein is CASSLNRQVSNSPLHF.

The chain carries TRBV29-1 and TRBJ1-2, with D tentatively TRBD1 (6 bases). The CDR3 has 11 amino acids. Trimming shortened V by 4 bases and J by 7 bases, and 10 bases separated the two germline ends. Germline CDR1 reads SQVTM; CDR2 reads ANQGSEA. Here the CDR3 DNA reads TGCAGCGTTGCGGACAGTCTTGGCTACACCTTC. Translated: CSVADSLGYTF.

V usage is TRBV11-2 and J usage is TRBJ1-2; 10 nucleotides agree with TRBD1. The CDR3 totals 15 residues. Trimming took 6 bases from V and 4 from J; bases not matched to a gene: 8. Per germline, CDR1 SGHAT and CDR2 FQNNGV. The CDR3 here is CASRPGTGESYGYTF. The DNA for the CDR3 is TGTGCCAGCAGACCCGGGACAGGGGAATCCTATGGCTACACCTTC.

This chain uses TRBV20-1 with TRBJ2-4; 10 bases are shared with TRBD2. Per germline, CDR1 DFQATT and CDR2 SNEGSKA (reference sequence). The CDR3 covers 19 residues. V shed 0 bases, J shed 0 bases, and the junction held 11 bases outside the gene matches. The CDR3 sequence is CSARDGVAGGTLAKNIQYF. CDR3 in DNA: TGCAGTGCTAGAGATGGGGTAGCGGGAGGCACGCTAGCCAAAAACATTCAGTACTTC.

This clonotype was detected only a few times. The chain employs TRBV5-1 and TRBJ2-3; D gene uncertain. Per germline, CDR1 SGHRS and CDR2 YFSETQ. Trimming cost V 4 bases and J 0 bases, with 9 bases left between them. The CDR3 has 14 amino acids. CDR3 in DNA: TGCGCCAGCAGCCCCAAGGACAGCACAGATACGCAGTATTTT. Residues: CASSPKDSTDTQYF.

This clonotype was seen more than once but under ten times. The chain has TRBV29-1 and TRBJ2-5; no clear D. Per the germline V gene, CDR1 is SQVTM and CDR2 is ANQGSEA. This CDR3 is built from 16 residues. Trimming shortened V by 0 bases and J by 0 bases, and 14 bases separated the two germline ends. CDR3 loop: CSVEDPIPDYQETQYF. The CDR3 nucleotides read TGCAGCGTTGAAGATCCCATTCCTGACTACCAAGAGACCCAGTACTTC.

This clonotype was counted a few times. The rearrangement uses TRBV18 and TRBJ2-5; D gene ambiguous. CDR1 is KGHSH and CDR2 is LQKENI in the germline V gene. There are 13 residues in the CDR3. Trimming shortened V by 2 bases and J by 3 bases, and 7 bases separated the two germline ends. CDR3 nucleotides: TGTGCCAGCTCACCAAAGCTGGAAGAGACCCAGTACTTC. Protein: CASSPKLEETQYF.

The V gene is TRBV9, the J gene TRBJ1-2; TRBD1 is a possible D gene (5 bases). From germline, CDR1 is SGDLS and CDR2 YYNGEE. Trimming left V 0 bases short and J 7 bases short, with 13 bases between. This CDR3 region has 14 residues. The CDR3 DNA follows: TGTGCCAGCAGCGTAGAAGGGGTCAAGGGTGGCTACACCTTC. Translating it yields CASSVEGVKGGYTF.

This clonotype was recorded a few times. This chain links TRBV6-1 with TRBJ2-7, with TRBD1 as a possible D gene (5 bases). The V gene lost 5 bases and the J gene lost 6 bases, with 17 bases spanning the gap. Germline V gives CDR1 MNHNS, CDR2 SASEGT. The CDR3 contains 14 residues. The CDR3 is CASSTQDTLSEQYF. Here the CDR3 DNA reads TGTGCCAGCAGTACCCAGGACACCCTCAGCGAGCAGTACTTC.

This sequence joins TRBV12-3 or TRBV12-4 and TRBJ2-7; D might be TRBD1 or TRBD2, each matching 5 bases. The CDR3 is 13 residues long. V was clipped by 5 bases and J by 7 bases, with 15 bases between them. The CDR3 nucleotides are TGTGCCAGCAGTCCTGGTTGGGGCGGGGAGCAGTACGTC. Translating gives CASSPGWGGEQYV.

This sequence joins TRBV7-2 and TRBJ2-7, with D unclear. With 2 bases removed from V and 4 bases from J, the gap between germline ends came to 15 bases. Germline values: CDR1 SGHTA, CDR2 FQGNSA. This CDR3 spans 15 amino acids. CDR3 residues: CASSLTAGQAYEQYV. The CDR3 DNA follows: TGTGCCAGCAGCTTAACGGCAGGCCAAGCTTACGAGCAGTACGTC.

The chain uses TRBV20-1 and TRBJ2-5; D may correspond to TRBD1 or TRBD2 (7 bases each). CDR3 length: 15 residues. V lost 2 bases, J lost 6 bases, and 19 bases lay in between. From germline, CDR1 is DFQATT and CDR2 SNEGSKA (reference sequence). The CDR3 protein is CSARNRQGLSKTQYF. CDR3 in DNA: TGCAGTGCTAGAAATAGACAGGGACTAAGCAAGACCCAGTACTTC.

A few counts support this clonotype. The chain recombines TRBV6-1 with TRBJ2-7; possible D gene TRBD1, 6 bases. V was clipped by 6 bases and J by 0 bases, with 15 bases between them. The germline CDR1 and CDR2 sequences are MNHNS and SASEGT. The CDR3 runs 15 residues. The CDR3 sequence: CASRRDHRDSYEQYF. In nucleotides, the CDR3 is TGTGCCAGCAGGAGAGATCACAGGGACTCCTACGAGCAGTACTTC.

The V and J genes are TRBV28 and TRBJ1-3; a weak D match, TRBD1 (6 bases). Germline CDR1 reads MDHEN; CDR2 reads SYDVKM. The CDR3 spans 13 residues. V shed 8 bases and J shed 3 bases, with 11 bases lying between them. CDR3 in DNA: TGTGCCAGCGGCGGGACACGTGGAAACACCATATATTTT. Its protein is CASGGTRGNTIYF.

This clonotype was counted only a few times. V and J are TRBV5-1 and TRBJ2-7, with TRBD2 matching 9 bases. J lost 0 bases, V lost 0 bases, and 10 bases had no gene match. The V gene's germline CDR1 is SGHRS and CDR2 YFSETQ. The CDR3 has 18 residues. Here the CDR3 reads CASSLGLSGGTSSYEQYF. The CDR3 bases are TGCGCCAGCAGCTTGGGTCTTAGCGGGGGAACGAGCTCCTACGAGCAGTACTTC.

The V call is TRBV5-1, the J call TRBJ1-6, with D possibly being TRBD1 (6 bases). V was cut by 4 bases and J by 13 bases, with 15 bases left in between. CDR1 and CDR2 from the germline V gene are SGHRS and YFSETQ. The CDR3 is 13 amino acids. CDR3 in amino acids: CASSPGQISPLHF. DNA of the CDR3: TGCGCCAGCAGCCCAGGACAGATTTCGCCCCTCCACTTT.

V usage is TRBV19 and J usage is TRBJ1-2; 11 bases map to TRBD1. The germline V gene encodes CDR1 LNHDA and CDR2 SQIVND (reference sequence). After removal of 2 bases from V and 3 bases from J, the junction contained 14 bases not matched to a gene. The CDR3 is 19 amino acids. CDR3: CASSIFPVLDRGLYYGYTF. The CDR3 nucleotides are TGTGCCAGTAGTATATTCCCCGTGTTGGACAGGGGGCTTTACTATGGCTACACCTTC. The variable domain in full, with the rest retrieved from reference TRBV19 and TRBJ1-2, is DGGITQSPKYLFRKEGQNVTLSCEQNLNHDAMYWYRQDPGQGLRLIYYSQIVNDFQKGDIAEGYSVSREKKESFPLTVTSAQKNPTAFYLCASSIFPVLDRGLYYGYTFGSGTRLTVV.